This TCR beta chain was identified during a study of lymphopenia after photon versus proton radiotherapy. Overall study findings and caveats: A bigger post-nadir fall in TCR diversity correlated inversely with survival time in deceased patients. Post-nadir diversity loss with photons came from oligoclonal expansion, particularly CD8+ Temra cells.

The data were produced by immunoSEQ multiplex PCR, yet TCRdb's version contains in-frame clones alone and is incomplete. The sample lists 83,000 or so clones, around 83% occurring once. In the case of this clone: Its target is unknown.

Losses at the gene ends were 4 bases for V and 6 bases for J; bases not matched to a gene: 6. Germline-derived CDR1 and CDR2 are SGHRS and YFSETQ. CDR3 length equals 15 residues. Source: peripheral blood, taken from a patient treated with proton-based radiotherapy. The TCR originated in a man in his 60s with pancreatic cancer. The gene calls are TRBV5-1 and TRBJ1-4, with 10 bases that match TRBD1. CDR3 nucleotide sequence: TGCGCCAGCAGCGTTGACAGGGGGCTTGATGAAAAACTGTTTTTT. It translates to CASSVDRGLDEKLFF.